Shown below are 18 T cell receptor beta chains from a single sample sequenced in a study of metastatic and nonmetastatic thyroid tumors. Every patient underwent thyroid surgery untreated. TCRdb re-called the PCR reads through MiXCR. The sample lists about 16,000 clones; under 30% were seen once. The material sequenced was blood. The receptors stem from a male donor with papillary thyroid cancer or a benign thyroid nodule (not recorded which). Some clones in this sample may be carry-over from other donors' samples.

The rearrangement joins TRBV11-1 to TRBJ2-3, with a tentative D call TRBD1 (5 bases). Trimming removed 5 bases at V and 1 base at J, with 16 bases between. CDR3 length: 16 amino acids. Germline lookup yields CDR1 SGHAT and CDR2 FQDESV (reference sequence). The CDR3 DNA reads as TGTGCCAGCAGCCGACAGTCGTCTTGGGGCACAGATACGCAGTATTTT. Protein: CASSRQSSWGTDTQYF.

This clone was found many times. The chain carries TRBV6-4 and TRBJ2-3; D is possibly TRBD2 (6 bases). V dropped 5 bases and J dropped 0 bases, with 12 bases sitting between them. This CDR3 comprises 15 residues. The germline V gene encodes CDR1 MRHNA and CDR2 SNTAGT. The DNA of the CDR3 is TGTGCCAGCAGTCGTATAGCGGCTAGCACAGATACGCAGTATTTT. It codes for CASSRIAASTDTQYF.

The CDR3 coding sequence is TGTGCTAGTGGCTGGGACAGTCACACTGAAGCTTTCTTT. Amino acids: CASGWDSHTEAFF. The V call is TRBV12-5, the J call TRBJ1-1; 7 bases are shared with TRBD1. CDR1 is LGHNT, CDR2 FRNRAP, per germline. This CDR3 contains 13 residues. V was pared by 6 bases and J by 3 bases, with 4 bases of the junction left unmatched.

The chain combines TRBV20-1 with TRBJ1-2, with 8 bases identical to TRBD1. In germline, CDR1 is DFQATT, CDR2 SNEGSKA (reference sequence). V was clipped by 4 bases and J by 3 bases; unmatched bases: 4. The CDR3 length is 13 residues. The CDR3 nucleotides read TGCAGTGCTAACAGGGGGGCCTACTATGGCTACACCTTC. This sequence encodes CSANRGAYYGYTF.

This clone has a count of ten or more. The chain joins TRBV27 to TRBJ2-2, with TRBD2 identical over 10 bases. The V segment lost 5 bases and the J segment 0 bases; nucleotides outside the gene matches: 9. The CDR3 is made up of 18 amino acids. Germline V CDR1 and CDR2: MNHEY, SMNVEV (reference sequence). The DNA of the CDR3 is TGTGCCAGCAGTCCCTGGACTAGCGGAGGACCGAACACCGGGGAGCTGTTTTTT. The encoded protein is CASSPWTSGGPNTGELFF.

This clone is medium-sized within its sample. Here the CDR3 reads CSAREGVSGYGYTF. For the CDR3, the DNA is TGCAGTGCTAGAGAGGGTGTGAGTGGCTATGGCTACACCTTC. The chain joins TRBV20-1 to TRBJ1-2; no clear D. The ends were cut back, 0 bases at V and 4 bases at J, with 12 bases in the middle. The CDR3 is 14 amino acids. Germline values: CDR1 DFQATT, CDR2 SNEGSKA (reference sequence).

This clone is medium-sized within its sample. V and J are TRBV6-1 and TRBJ1-2; D unresolved. This CDR3 has 17 amino acids. CDR1 is MNHNS and CDR2 is SASEGT in the germline V gene. Trimming pared 1 base from V and 5 bases from J, leaving 20 bases between. For the CDR3, the DNA is TGTGCCAGCAGTGAAGAAGAGAGGAGAGGCCCGGGATATGGCTACACCTTC. Protein: CASSEEERRGPGYGYTF.

This clone was seen a handful of times. V and J are TRBV12-3 or TRBV12-4 and TRBJ2-3; TRBD2 is a possible D gene (5 bases). With 7 bases removed from V and 7 bases from J, the gap between germline ends came to 24 bases. This CDR3 comprises 16 residues. The CDR3 sequence is CASTWVSVGLTYTQYF. CDR3 nucleotides: TGTGCCAGCACCTGGGTTAGCGTGGGGTTGACATATACGCAGTATTTT.

About this clone: At one end, the junction sequence differs from germline, possibly due to a read error. This chain connects TRBV20-1 to TRBJ1-2; 7 nucleotides agree with TRBD1. CDR3 length: 15 residues. The germline CDR1 and CDR2 sequences are DFQATT and SNEGSKA (reference sequence). This CDR3 is CSAKDPTGRDYGYWF. The CDR3 DNA follows: TGCAGTGCTAAAGATCCGACAGGGAGAGACTATGGCTACTGGTTC.

This clone was seen at least ten times. The identical CDR3 is also encoded by other nucleotide sequences in the sample. The chain has TRBV28 and TRBJ2-4; 7 bases agree with TRBD1. With 5 bases clipped from V and 1 base from J, the junction kept 5 bases outside the gene matches. Per germline, CDR1 MDHEN and CDR2 SYDVKM. There are 15 residues in the CDR3. The CDR3 spells CASSPQGVAKNIQYF. The CDR3 DNA reads as TGTGCCAGCAGTCCCCAGGGGGTGGCCAAAAACATTCAGTACTTC.

Only a few counts were recorded for this clone. The chain carries TRBV6-2 or TRBV6-3 and TRBJ1-2, with D maybe TRBD1 (5 bases). Germline V CDR1 and CDR2: MNHEY, SVGEGT. Trimming shortened V by 5 bases and J by 8 bases, and 12 bases separated the two germline ends. The CDR3 loop spans 12 amino acids. CDR3 loop: CASSNQGFGYTF. In DNA, the CDR3 is TGTGCCAGCAGTAACCAGGGTTTCGGCTACACCTTC.

J is TRBJ2-7 and V is TRBV12-3 or TRBV12-4; tentatively, D is TRBD1 or TRBD2 (6 bases each). The CDR3 has 15 residues. The V and J ends lost 1 base and 2 bases respectively, with 12 bases between them. CDR3 nucleotide sequence: TGTGCCAGCAGTTTAGTGGGGGGCCCCGCCTACGAGCAGTACTTC. Translating gives CASSLVGGPAYEQYF.

The rearrangement uses TRBV20-1 and TRBJ2-3, with D perhaps matching TRBD2 (5 bases). CDR3 length: 14 residues. CDR1 is DFQATT and CDR2 is SNEGSKA in the germline V gene (reference sequence). The germline V and J ends were trimmed by 5 bases and 2 bases, with 14 bases remaining between them. The CDR3 here is CSAADSRYTDTQYF. The CDR3 nucleotides read TGCAGTGCTGCGGACTCCCGCTACACAGATACGCAGTATTTT.

In its sample, this clone was seen many times. The CDR3 region is CASSQGIGEKLFF. The CDR3 DNA reads as TGTGCCAGCAGCCAAGGTATAGGCGAAAAACTGTTTTTT. The V and J genes are TRBV14 and TRBJ1-4; no definite D call. This CDR3 is built from 13 residues. V lost 1 base, J lost 8 bases, and 8 bases lay in between. Germline loops: CDR1 SGHDN, CDR2 FVKESK.

The chain couples TRBV7-8 to TRBJ2-7; possibly TRBD2 for D (7 bases). The ends were cut back, 5 bases at V and 2 bases at J, with 19 bases in the middle. The CDR3 sequence is 16 residues long. CDR1 and CDR2 (germline): SGHVS, FQNEAQ. CDR3 DNA: TGTGCCAGCAGCCTAAAAGGGGGGGATGGGGCCTACGAGCAGTACTTC. Protein sequence: CASSLKGGDGAYEQYF.

This chain connects TRBV19 to TRBJ1-3, with 9 bases aligning to TRBD1. Germline lookup yields CDR1 LNHDA and CDR2 SQIVND (reference sequence). The V gene end was trimmed by 10 bases and the J gene end by 4 bases; junction bases not matched to a gene: 8. The CDR3 covers 14 residues. CDR3 DNA: TGTGCCACCGCGGACAGGGGATACGGAAACACCATATATTTT. Its translation is CATADRGYGNTIYF.

This clone was detected many times. The chain recombines TRBV12-3 or TRBV12-4 with TRBJ2-3; 9 positions agree with TRBD2. The CDR3 contains 17 residues. J was trimmed by 0 bases and V by 0 bases; bases with no gene match: 4. The CDR3 loop reads CASSLAGSGGSTDTQYF. The CDR3 region has the DNA TGTGCCAGCAGTTTAGCGGGTAGCGGGGGCAGCACAGATACGCAGTATTTT.

This clone was recorded at least ten times. This may be a read error, as it is one base from a much larger clone. This specimen includes other DNA sequences encoding the same CDR3. V usage is TRBV6-4 and J usage is TRBJ2-2; the D gene is possibly TRBD2 (5 bases). The germline CDR1 and CDR2 sequences are MRHNA and SNTAGT. The length of the CDR3 is 14 residues. The CDR3 reads CASSDSGDTGELFF. The CDR3 DNA reads TGTGCCAGCAGTGACTCAGGCGACACCGGGGAGCTGTTTTTC.